Below, 13 T cell receptor beta chains from the same sample are listed, as sequenced in a study of memory CD4+ T cells and cytomegalovirus serostatus. Single viable CD3+CD4+CD8-CD45RO+ cells were sorted as the memory CD4+ T cells. The table came from immunoSEQ multiplex PCR; TCRdb's copy has only in-frame clones and leaves some out. The data contain about 56,000 clones, about 68% of them singletons. Sequenced sample: memory CD4+ T cells from blood. The origin of the receptors is an adult in good health and CMV-seropositive.

This clone is categorized as medium-sized. The CDR3 region is CASSIRDSGHYGYTF. Here the CDR3 DNA reads TGTGCCAGTAGTATCAGGGACTCCGGCCACTATGGCTACACCTTC. V is TRBV19 and J is TRBJ1-2; perhaps TRBD1 as D (5 bases). CDR1 is LNHDA and CDR2 is SQIVND in the germline V gene (reference sequence). Trimming left V 3 bases short and J 3 bases short, with 14 bases between. The CDR3 sequence is 15 residues long.

This chain connects TRBV6-1 to TRBJ2-2, with 7 bases matching TRBD2. The CDR3 spans 15 residues. The trim removed 11 bases at V and 7 bases at J, leaving 16 bases unmatched. Germline V gene sequence: CDR1 MNHNS, CDR2 SASEGT. DNA of the CDR3: TGTGCCTGCCAGCCGGGCGGGAGTACGGGCGGGGAGCTGTTTTTT. This gives the protein CACQPGGSTGGELFF.

The rearrangement joins TRBV27 to TRBJ2-2; 7 bases fit TRBD1. Unmatched junction bases numbered 14, after V lost 6 bases and J lost 1 base. From germline, CDR1 is MNHEY and CDR2 SMNVEV (reference sequence). The CDR3 contains 18 residues. The CDR3 DNA sequence: TGTGCCAGCAGCCAACGCCCCCTACAGGGGCAGAACACCGGGGAGCTGTTTTTT. Translation: CASSQRPLQGQNTGELFF.

The chain links TRBV11-2 to TRBJ2-3, with D perhaps matching TRBD2 (6 bases). Germline V CDR1 and CDR2: SGHAT, FQNNGV. Trimming pared 3 bases from V and 9 bases from J, leaving 13 bases between. This CDR3 has 13 amino acids. The CDR3 region has the DNA TGTGCCAGCAGCTTGGAGGTGGGACTGACGCAGTATTTT. Its protein product is CASSLEVGLTQYF.

The gene calls are TRBV7-6 and TRBJ2-6; 8 bases align to TRBD1. The CDR3 contains 19 residues. With 5 bases clipped from V and 0 bases from J, the junction kept 12 bases outside the gene matches. The V gene's germline CDR1 is SGHVS and CDR2 FNYEAQ. The chain's CDR3 is CASSLRTGSAFSGANVLTF. In nucleotides, the CDR3 is TGTGCCAGCAGCCTGAGGACAGGGTCGGCATTCTCTGGGGCCAACGTCCTGACTTTC.

This clone was seen a few times. The chain uses TRBV28 and TRBJ1-2, with D hard to call. This CDR3 spans 11 amino acids. V gave up 10 bases and J gave up 8 bases, with 14 bases separating them. CDR1 and CDR2 from the germline V gene are MDHEN and SYDVKM. In nucleotides, the CDR3 is TGTGCCACTGCCGGCTCAAGGGGCTACACCTTC. Translated: CATAGSRGYTF.

V is TRBV19 and J is TRBJ1-1; no reliable D call. The germline V gene encodes CDR1 LNHDA and CDR2 SQIVND (reference sequence). The CDR3 is made up of 13 amino acids. Between the trimmed V and J ends, which lost 7 bases and 1 base, there was a span of 10 bases. CDR3 in amino acids: CASNPGKNTEAFF. The CDR3 bases are TGTGCCAGTAACCCGGGAAAGAACACTGAAGCTTTCTTT.

This chain links TRBV11-3 with TRBJ1-2; a weak D match, TRBD1 (5 bases). CDR1 is SGHNT, CDR2 YENEEA, per germline. V lost 3 bases, J lost 2 bases, and 7 bases lay in between. The CDR3 consists of 13 residues. In DNA, the CDR3 is TGTGCCAGCAGCTTTGACAGAAACTATGGCTACACCTTC. This codes for CASSFDRNYGYTF.

The CDR3 protein is CAWQAGIAKNIQYF. CDR3 nucleotide sequence: TGTGCCTGGCAGGCGGGGATAGCCAAAAACATTCAGTACTTC. This chain connects TRBV30 to TRBJ2-4, with D maybe TRBD2 (6 bases). Between the trimmed V and J ends, which lost 5 bases and 0 bases, there was a span of 11 bases. The germline V gene has CDR1 GTSNPN and CDR2 SVGIG (reference sequence). This CDR3 is 14 amino acids long.

This chain links TRBV5-4 with TRBJ2-6, with D possibly being TRBD2 (5 bases). V was pared by 4 bases and J by 0 bases, with 14 bases between. The CDR3 contains 17 residues. Germline V gene data show CDR1 as SGHNT and CDR2 as YYREEE (reference sequence). The CDR3 here is CASSVREGTSGANVLTF. CDR3 bases: TGTGCCAGCAGCGTCCGGGAAGGTACCTCTGGGGCCAACGTCCTGACTTTC.

The V and J genes are TRBV7-2 and TRBJ2-2; TRBD2 might be the D (5 bases). The V gene lost 5 bases and the J gene lost 1 base, with 8 bases spanning the gap. This CDR3 spans 14 amino acids. Germline CDR1 is SGHTA and CDR2 is FQGNSA. The CDR3 DNA is TGTGCCAGCAGCATCGGACTGAACACCGGGGAGCTGTTTTTT. Translation gives CASSIGLNTGELFF.

This clone was detected a few times. The CDR3 DNA follows: TGCGCCAGCAGCGTCCGGGAATCGGACATTCAGTACTTC. Translating it yields CASSVRESDIQYF. The chain links TRBV5-1 to TRBJ2-4; perhaps TRBD2 as D (5 bases). CDR3 length equals 13 residues. Germline loops: CDR1 SGHRS, CDR2 YFSETQ. V lost 4 bases and J lost 8, with 13 bases in between.

The CDR3 DNA sequence: TGTGCCAGCAGCATGGGACAGAGAAACACCATATATTTT. Encoded protein: CASSMGQRNTIYF. The chain has TRBV7-2 and TRBJ1-3; 7 nucleotides line up with TRBD1. Germline CDR1 and CDR2: SGHTA and FQGNSA. The V gene end was trimmed by 5 bases and the J gene end by 5 bases; junction bases not matched to a gene: 3. This CDR3 is built from 13 residues.